The rows below give T cell receptor beta chains drawn from one sample of a study of cytomegalovirus exposure and HLA in healthy donors. Profiling relied on immunoSEQ multiplex PCR, and the TCRdb table lists in-frame clones only, not all of them. The sample carries about 70,000 clones, just over 85% recorded once. The sequenced sample was PBMCs. The receptors derive from a woman aged 25 to 45 in good health and CMV-seronegative. Each CDR3 is given with its conserved first and last residue. D genes are given only for firm matches. Clone size is not always given. Where it is, it says once, few, many or a class for expanded clones.

D,J,V,size,CDR3,DNA
TRBD2,TRBJ2-7,TRBV6-6,.,CASSYSGLAAPYEQYF,TGTGCCAGCAGTTACTCGGGACTAGCGGCCCCCTACGAGCAGTACTTC
TRBD2,TRBJ2-3,TRBV10-1,few,CASSETGLAEGDTQYF,TGCGCCAGCAGTGAAACCGGACTAGCGGAGGGGGATACGCAGTATTTT
.,TRBJ1-1,TRBV7-9,few,CASSFSLNTEAFF,TGTGCCAGCAGCTTCTCCCTGAACACTGAAGCTTTCTTT
.,TRBJ2-3,TRBV9,once,CASSTLTGEDTQYF,TGTGCCAGCAGCACCCTAACGGGGGAAGATACGCAGTATTTT
TRBD2,TRBJ2-3,TRBV19,.,CASSIVDRVLSGRPIRTDTQYF,TGTGCCAGTAGTATAGTGGATAGGGTCCTTAGCGGGAGGCCCATTCGCACAGATACGCAGTATTTT
.,TRBJ2-5,TRBV28,.,CASSFADNGETQYF,TGTGCCAGCAGTTTTGCGGATAATGGAGAGACCCAGTACTTC
.,TRBJ2-2,TRBV1,.,CTSSQDLRRERGGELFF,TGCACCAGCAGCCAAGATCTACGTCGGGAGCGGGGCGGGGAGCTGTTTTTT
TRBD2,TRBJ2-1,TRBV18,.,CASSPQSLAGVVGFGEQFF,TGTGCCAGCTCACCACAGTCCCTAGCGGGAGTAGTAGGATTCGGTGAGCAGTTCTTC
.,TRBJ2-7,TRBV14,.,CASSQELSGSYEQYF,TGTGCCAGCAGCCAAGAGTTAAGCGGCTCCTACGAGCAGTACTTC
TRBD2,TRBJ2-5,TRBV30,.,CAWRGTSGREETQYF,TGTGCCTGGAGGGGGACTAGCGGGAGAGAAGAGACCCAGTACTTC
TRBD2,TRBJ2-1,TRBV4-1,.,CASSRGTSGRASYNEQFF,TGCGCCAGCAGCCGTGGGACTAGCGGGAGGGCGTCCTACAATGAGCAGTTCTTC
.,TRBJ2-7,TRBV10-3,.,CAISDSREQYF,TGTGCCATCAGTGATTCGCGAGAGCAGTACTTC
TRBD1,TRBJ1-1,TRBV5-1,few,CASSLDLLRQGALTEAFF,TGCGCCAGCAGCTTGGACTTACTGCGACAGGGGGCTTTGACTGAAGCTTTCTTT
.,TRBJ2-7,TRBV5-1,.,CASILAPSTSPWEQYF,TGCGCCAGCATTCTCGCCCCATCGACTAGTCCTTGGGAGCAGTACTTC
.,TRBJ1-1,TRBV7-9,.,CASSPFEGVGNTEAFF,TGTGCCAGCAGCCCCTTTGAGGGTGTGGGGAACACTGAAGCTTTCTTT
TRBD1,TRBJ1-1,TRBV9,.,CASSVGQGMNTEAFF,TGTGCCAGCAGCGTTGGACAGGGAATGAACACTGAAGCTTTCTTT
.,TRBJ2-2,TRBV21-1,.,CASSKHLEDTGELFF,TGTGCCAGCAGCAAACATCTAGAAGACACCGGGGAGCTGTTTTTT
TRBD1,TRBJ1-3,TRBV6-6,few,CASSYSGQDSGNTIYF,TGTGCCAGCAGTTACTCGGGACAGGACTCTGGAAACACCATATATTTT
.,TRBJ1-6,TRBV10-1,.,CATPSRRVPLHF,TGCGCCACCCCCTCAAGGAGGGTCCCCCTCCACTTT
.,TRBJ2-3,TRBV27,.,CASRITGLTDTQYF,TGTGCCAGCAGAATCACAGGGCTCACAGATACGCAGTATTTT
TRBD1,TRBJ2-1,TRBV6-6,.,CASRYTGDSYNEQFF,TGTGCCAGCAGATATACAGGGGACTCCTACAATGAGCAGTTCTTC
.,TRBJ1-5,TRBV19,.,CASRVSNQPQHF,TGTGCCAGCAGGGTTAGCAATCAGCCCCAGCATTTT
TRBD1,TRBJ1-4,TRBV2,.,CASRRDRGPNEKLFF,TGTGCCAGCAGGCGGGACAGGGGGCCTAATGAAAAACTGTTTTTT
TRBD1,TRBJ1-4,TRBV4-3,.,CASSQEGTGWATNEKLFF,TGCGCCAGCAGCCAAGAGGGGACAGGGTGGGCAACTAATGAAAAACTGTTTTTT
TRBD1,TRBJ2-3,TRBV7-9,.,CSSSPSGTVPDTQYF,TGTTCCAGCAGCCCTTCCGGGACAGTCCCAGATACGCAGTATTTT
TRBD1,TRBJ2-3,TRBV29-1,.,CSVEGGDRSTDTQYF,TGCAGCGTTGAAGGTGGGGACAGGAGCACAGATACGCAGTATTTT
TRBD2,TRBJ2-3,TRBV4-3,few,CASSLTSGSATDTQYF,TGCGCCAGCAGCCTTACCAGCGGGAGTGCGACAGATACGCAGTATTTT
TRBD2,TRBJ2-2,TRBV5-6,few,CASSEGLAGESGELFF,TGTGCCAGCAGCGAGGGACTAGCGGGAGAGTCCGGGGAGCTGTTTTTT
TRBD2,TRBJ2-5,TRBV25-1,.,CASSEWGLAGETQYF,TGTGCCAGCAGTGAATGGGGGCTAGCGGGAGAGACCCAGTACTTC
TRBD2,TRBJ2-3,TRBV5-6,.,CASSLGLAGGTSTDTQYF,TGTGCCAGCAGCCTTGGACTAGCGGGGGGAACTAGCACAGATACGCAGTATTTT
.,TRBJ1-1,TRBV29-1,.,CSVAMNTEAFF,TGCAGCGTTGCTATGAACACTGAAGCTTTCTTT
.,TRBJ2-7,TRBV6-5,.,CASRIQGPSYEQYF,TGTGCCAGCAGAATACAGGGCCCGTCCTACGAGCAGTACTTC
.,TRBJ1-1,TRBV19,.,CASISSGREAFF,TGTGCCAGCATTTCCTCAGGGAGGGAAGCTTTCTTT
TRBD2,TRBJ2-2,TRBV4-2,.,CASSRPGTSGTGELFF,TGTGCCAGCAGCCGACCCGGGACTAGCGGCACCGGGGAGCTGTTTTTT
.,TRBJ2-7,TRBV9,.,CASSAGGGQGYDEQYF,TGTGCCAGCAGCGCGGGGGGGGGACAGGGTTACGACGAGCAGTACTTC
TRBD1,TRBJ1-4,TRBV30,.,CAWSGGQGGEKLFF,TGTGCCTGGAGTGGGGGACAGGGTGGTGAAAAACTGTTTTTT
TRBD1,TRBJ1-2,TRBV25-1,once,CASSEPQQGVGYGYTF,TGTGCCAGCAGTGAGCCCCAACAGGGGGTGGGCTATGGCTACACCTTC
TRBD2,TRBJ2-7,TRBV6-5,.,CASSYSLAVSYEQYF,TGTGCCAGCAGTTACAGTCTAGCGGTCTCCTACGAGCAGTACTTC
TRBD1,TRBJ2-2,TRBV7-2,.,CASSSHLGGPTGELFF,TGTGCCAGCAGCTCCCACCTAGGGGGCCCCACCGGGGAGCTGTTTTTT
TRBD1,TRBJ1-2,TRBV4-2,.,CASSQVRTGSNYGYTF,TGTGCCAGCAGCCAGGTTCGGACAGGGAGTAACTATGGCTACACCTTC
TRBD1,TRBJ1-1,TRBV27,.,CASSTRTGKSEAFF,TGTGCCAGCAGCACTCGGACAGGGAAGTCTGAAGCTTTCTTT
.,TRBJ1-4,TRBV7-6,.,CASSPPEQNEKLFF,TGTGCCAGCAGCCCCCCGGAACAGAATGAAAAACTGTTTTTT
TRBD2,TRBJ2-1,TRBV7-2,.,CASSRGLAGGNEQFF,TGTGCCAGCAGCAGGGGACTAGCGGGAGGGAATGAGCAGTTCTTC
TRBD2,TRBJ2-3,TRBV7-8,.,CASSIRTSGLTDTQYF,TGTGCCAGCAGCATCAGGACTAGCGGGCTCACAGATACGCAGTATTTT
.,TRBJ1-4,TRBV27,.,CASSPGDREKLFF,TGTGCCAGCAGTCCGGGGGACCGAGAAAAACTGTTTTTT
.,TRBJ2-7,TRBV5-1,.,CASTGEYEQYF,TGCGCCAGCACGGGGGAGTACGAGCAGTACTTC
TRBD1,TRBJ2-7,TRBV27,.,CASSFTGQGYEQYF,TGTGCCAGCAGTTTTACAGGACAGGGGTACGAGCAGTACTTC
TRBD1,TRBJ2-1,TRBV7-9,.,CASSRDRAQYNEQFF,TGTGCCAGCAGCCGCGACAGGGCCCAATACAATGAGCAGTTCTTC
TRBD1,TRBJ2-7,TRBV5-1,.,CASSSGQAFAYGQYF,TGCGCCAGCAGCTCGGGACAGGCTTTCGCCTACGGGCAGTACTTC
TRBD1,TRBJ2-7,TRBV6-1,.,CASSVGTGGNDEQYF,TGTGCCAGCAGTGTGGGGACAGGGGGCAACGACGAGCAGTACTTC